The entry below gives a single T cell receptor (beta chain) sequence along with its context. This sample was taken from a study of blood T cell repertoires in COVID-19. Across the study: Samples representing acute and convalescent COVID-19 were sourced from the United States, Italy and Spain. Nucleic acid was either cDNA or gDNA, and it came from T cells, B-cell-depleted T cells, or PBMCs.

Per the authors' pipeline: Nucleated cell counts were estimated from reference gene primer amplification. Clones were sequenced by immunoSEQ multiplex PCR, and TCRdb holds only the in-frame ones, with some missing. V and J calls and clone size follow that table, whereas D and trimming were derived from the DNA. The table records about 150,000 clones, 65% to 90% of them present only once. The CDR3 has 13 amino acids. Looked up from germline, CDR1 is SGHTA and CDR2 is FQGNSA. Trimming left V 8 bases short and J 5 bases short, with 15 bases between. Sequencing input: peripheral blood. This chain connects TRBV7-2 to TRBJ1-1, with D maybe TRBD1 (5 bases). The TCR sequence derives from a woman aged 45 to 65 in a cohort sampled during active or convalescent COVID-19. The CDR3 loop is CASGHERGTEAFF. The CDR3 DNA sequence: TGTGCCAGCGGACACGAAAGGGGTACTGAAGCTTTCTTT. Filled out from reference TRBV7-2 and TRBJ1-1, the complete variable domain reads GAGVSQSPSNKVTEKGKDVELRCDPISGHTALYWYRQSLGQGLEFLIYFQGNSAPDKSGLPSDRFSAERTGGSVSTLTIQRTQQEDSAVYLCASGHERGTEAFFGQGTRLTVV.